This TCR beta chain was profiled in a study of Ad26.COV2.S vaccination and SARS-CoV-2 variants. Study at large: Donor was assigned to the Ad26.COV2.S arm of trial COV1001. The vaccine Ad26.COV2.S was put into the muscle once, or twice with 56 days between.

General study findings and limits: Spike-specific TCR breadth was greater in vaccine than placebo recipients. Non-spike TCR breadth was similar in vaccine and placebo recipients.

Worth noting for this clone: Antigen specificity is unknown.

Treatment reported: over 15 received Ad26.COV2.S at low or high dose, single or two shots; about 5 received placebo; per-sample allocation not given. Collection of samples fell on day 63 after the first vaccine or placebo injection. The repertoire was sequenced with immunoSEQ multiplex PCR; TCRdb's copy has only in-frame clones and lacks some. The sample includes some 480,000 clones, approximately 90% seen only once; the top ten take roughly 13%. This clonotype was sampled from a person between 18 and 65 years old who received the Ad26.COV2.S COVID-19 vaccine or a placebo. Sequencing was performed on peripheral blood, taken in a trial of Ad26.COV2.S vaccine versus placebo.

The CDR3 loop reads CASSGLAVGETQYF. The CDR3, as DNA: TGTGCCAGCTCGGGACTAGCTGTGGGAGAGACCCAGTACTTC. This sequence joins TRBV18 and TRBJ2-5, with 9 nucleotides matching TRBD2. Germline V CDR1 and CDR2: KGHSH, LQKENI. With 6 bases clipped from V and 4 bases from J, the junction kept 6 bases outside the gene matches. This CDR3 is built from 14 residues.